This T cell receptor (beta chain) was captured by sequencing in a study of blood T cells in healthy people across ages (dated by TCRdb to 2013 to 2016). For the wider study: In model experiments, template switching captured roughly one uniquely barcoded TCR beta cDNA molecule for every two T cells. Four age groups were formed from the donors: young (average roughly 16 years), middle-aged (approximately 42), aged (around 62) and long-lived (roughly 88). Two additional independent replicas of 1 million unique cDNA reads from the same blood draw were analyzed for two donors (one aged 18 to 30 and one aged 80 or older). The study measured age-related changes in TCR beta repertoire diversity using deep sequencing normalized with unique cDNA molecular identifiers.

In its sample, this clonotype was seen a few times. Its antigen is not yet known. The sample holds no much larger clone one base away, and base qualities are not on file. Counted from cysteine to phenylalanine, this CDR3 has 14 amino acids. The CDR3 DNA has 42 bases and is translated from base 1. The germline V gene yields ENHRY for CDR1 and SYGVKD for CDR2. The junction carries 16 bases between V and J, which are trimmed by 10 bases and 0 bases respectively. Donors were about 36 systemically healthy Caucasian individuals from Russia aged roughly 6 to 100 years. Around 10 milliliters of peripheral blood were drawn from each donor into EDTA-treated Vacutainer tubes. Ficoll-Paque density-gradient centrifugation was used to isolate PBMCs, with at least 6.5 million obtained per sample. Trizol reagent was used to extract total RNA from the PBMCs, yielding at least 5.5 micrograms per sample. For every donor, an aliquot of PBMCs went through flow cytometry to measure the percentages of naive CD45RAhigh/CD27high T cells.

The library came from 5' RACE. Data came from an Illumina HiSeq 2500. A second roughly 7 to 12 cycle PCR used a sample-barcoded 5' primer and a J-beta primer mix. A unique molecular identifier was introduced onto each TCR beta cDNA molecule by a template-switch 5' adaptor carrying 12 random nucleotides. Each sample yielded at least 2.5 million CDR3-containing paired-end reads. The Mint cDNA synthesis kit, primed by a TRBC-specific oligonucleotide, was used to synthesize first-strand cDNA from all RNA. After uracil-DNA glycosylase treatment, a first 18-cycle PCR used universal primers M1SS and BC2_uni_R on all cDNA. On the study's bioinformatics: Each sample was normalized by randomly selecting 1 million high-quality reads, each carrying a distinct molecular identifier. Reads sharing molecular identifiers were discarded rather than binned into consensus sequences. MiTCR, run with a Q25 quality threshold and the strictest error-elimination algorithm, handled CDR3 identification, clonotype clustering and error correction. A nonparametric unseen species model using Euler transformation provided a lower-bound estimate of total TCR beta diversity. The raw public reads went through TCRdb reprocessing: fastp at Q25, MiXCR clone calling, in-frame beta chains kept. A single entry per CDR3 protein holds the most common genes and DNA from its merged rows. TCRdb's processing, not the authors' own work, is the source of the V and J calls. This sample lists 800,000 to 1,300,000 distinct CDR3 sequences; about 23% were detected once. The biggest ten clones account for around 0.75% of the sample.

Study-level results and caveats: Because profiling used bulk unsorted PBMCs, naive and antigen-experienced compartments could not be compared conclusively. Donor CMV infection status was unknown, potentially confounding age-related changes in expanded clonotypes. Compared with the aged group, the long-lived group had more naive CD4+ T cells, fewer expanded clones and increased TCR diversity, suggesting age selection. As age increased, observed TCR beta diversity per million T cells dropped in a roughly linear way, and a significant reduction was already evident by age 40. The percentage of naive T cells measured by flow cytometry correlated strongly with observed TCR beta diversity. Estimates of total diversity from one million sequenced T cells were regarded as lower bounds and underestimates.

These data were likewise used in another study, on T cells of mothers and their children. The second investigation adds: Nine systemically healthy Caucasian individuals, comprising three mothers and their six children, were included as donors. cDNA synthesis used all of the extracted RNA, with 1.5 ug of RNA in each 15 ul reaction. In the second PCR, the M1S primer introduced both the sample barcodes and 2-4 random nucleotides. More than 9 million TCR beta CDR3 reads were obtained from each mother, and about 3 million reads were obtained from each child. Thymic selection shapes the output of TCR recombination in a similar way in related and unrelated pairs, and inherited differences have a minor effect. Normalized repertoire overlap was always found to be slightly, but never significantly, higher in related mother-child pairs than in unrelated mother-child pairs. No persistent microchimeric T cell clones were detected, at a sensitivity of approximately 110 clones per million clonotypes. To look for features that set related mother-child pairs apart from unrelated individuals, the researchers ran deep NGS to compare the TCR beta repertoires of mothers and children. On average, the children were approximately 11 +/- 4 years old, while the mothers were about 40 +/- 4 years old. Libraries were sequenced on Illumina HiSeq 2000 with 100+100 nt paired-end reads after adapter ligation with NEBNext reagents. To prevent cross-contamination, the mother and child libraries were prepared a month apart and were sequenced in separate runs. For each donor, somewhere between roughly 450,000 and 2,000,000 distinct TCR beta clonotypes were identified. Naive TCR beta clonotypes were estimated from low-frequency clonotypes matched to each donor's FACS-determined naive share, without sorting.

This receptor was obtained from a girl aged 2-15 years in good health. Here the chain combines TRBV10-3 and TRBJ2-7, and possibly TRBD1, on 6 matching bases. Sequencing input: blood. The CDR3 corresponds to CATAQGLFSYEQYF. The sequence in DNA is TGTGCCACCGCACAGGGTCTCTTCTCCTACGAGCAGTACTTC.